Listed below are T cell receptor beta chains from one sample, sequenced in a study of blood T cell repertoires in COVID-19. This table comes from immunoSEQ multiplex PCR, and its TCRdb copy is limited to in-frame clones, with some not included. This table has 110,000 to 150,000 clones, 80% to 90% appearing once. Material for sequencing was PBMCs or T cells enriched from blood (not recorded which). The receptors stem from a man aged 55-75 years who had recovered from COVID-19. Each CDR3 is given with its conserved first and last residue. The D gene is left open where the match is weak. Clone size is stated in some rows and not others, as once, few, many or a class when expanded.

cdr3_nt: TGTGCCAGCAGCTTCTACAGGGGGAACGGCTACACCTTC
cdr3_aa: CASSFYRGNGYTF
d_call: TRBD1
j_call: TRBJ1-2
v_call: TRBV7-9
clone_size: NA

cdr3_nt: TGTGCCAGCAGCCACGGCGGGGCGAACACCGGGGAGCTGTTTTTT
cdr3_aa: CASSHGGANTGELFF
d_call: NA
j_call: TRBJ2-2
v_call: TRBV3-1/TRBV3-2
clone_size: NA

cdr3_nt: TGTGCCAGCAGCTCCAGGGTGGGTGGAAACACCATATATTTT
cdr3_aa: CASSSRVGGNTIYF
d_call: NA
j_call: TRBJ1-3
v_call: TRBV11-2
clone_size: NA

cdr3_nt: TGTGCCAGCAGCCAAGCCGGGGGAATAGGGTCACCCCTCCACTTT
cdr3_aa: CASSQAGGIGSPLHF
d_call: NA
j_call: TRBJ1-6
v_call: TRBV14
clone_size: NA

cdr3_nt: TGTGCCAGCAGTCCCCGGACAGGGGTCAATCAGCCCCAGCATTTT
cdr3_aa: CASSPRTGVNQPQHF
d_call: TRBD1
j_call: TRBJ1-5
v_call: TRBV28
clone_size: NA

cdr3_nt: TGTGCCAGTAGTATAATTGGGACAGGGTACGAGACCCAGTACTTC
cdr3_aa: CASSIIGTGYETQYF
d_call: TRBD1
j_call: TRBJ2-5
v_call: TRBV19
clone_size: NA

cdr3_nt: TGTGCCAGCAGCTTCGGGGTGGCAACTGGAAACACCATATATTTT
cdr3_aa: CASSFGVATGNTIYF
d_call: NA
j_call: TRBJ1-3
v_call: TRBV5-5
clone_size: once

cdr3_nt: TGCGCCAGCAGCATTGGGACACTGAACACTGAAGCTTTCTTT
cdr3_aa: CASSIGTLNTEAFF
d_call: NA
j_call: TRBJ1-1
v_call: TRBV5-1
clone_size: NA

cdr3_nt: TGTGCCAGTAGCCCCTTAGCGGGAACGGTGGGGAATGAGCAGTTCTTC
cdr3_aa: CASSPLAGTVGNEQFF
d_call: TRBD2
j_call: TRBJ2-1
v_call: TRBV19
clone_size: NA

cdr3_nt: TGTGCCAGCAGCGACTTGAGCTCCTACAATGAGCAGTTCTTC
cdr3_aa: CASSDLSSYNEQFF
d_call: NA
j_call: TRBJ2-1
v_call: TRBV2
clone_size: NA

cdr3_nt: TGTGCCAGCAGCTTAGGGGAGCGGGGGGGCCCAGAGACCCAGTACTTC
cdr3_aa: CASSLGERGGPETQYF
d_call: TRBD2
j_call: TRBJ2-5
v_call: TRBV7-7
clone_size: NA

cdr3_nt: TGTGCCAGCAGTGAAATGGGCAGCTCCTACGAGCAGTACTTC
cdr3_aa: CASSEMGSSYEQYF
d_call: NA
j_call: TRBJ2-7
v_call: TRBV2
clone_size: NA

cdr3_nt: TGTGCCAGCTCACCCCGATTAGCCACAGATACGCAGTATTTT
cdr3_aa: CASSPRLATDTQYF
d_call: NA
j_call: TRBJ2-3
v_call: TRBV18
clone_size: NA

cdr3_nt: TGTGCCAGTAGTGAAACAGGGTCCGTTGGCTACACCTTC
cdr3_aa: CASSETGSVGYTF
d_call: NA
j_call: TRBJ1-2
v_call: TRBV19
clone_size: NA

cdr3_nt: TGCAGCGTTGAAGACCAGGGAAGCACAGATACGCAGTATTTT
cdr3_aa: CSVEDQGSTDTQYF
d_call: NA
j_call: TRBJ2-3
v_call: TRBV29-1
clone_size: NA

cdr3_nt: TGTGCCAGCAGTGGGACAGGGGGAGATCAGCCCCAGCATTTT
cdr3_aa: CASSGTGGDQPQHF
d_call: TRBD1
j_call: TRBJ1-5
v_call: TRBV2
clone_size: NA

cdr3_nt: TGTGCCAGCAGCCGACAGACCTCTGGAAACACCATATATTTT
cdr3_aa: CASSRQTSGNTIYF
d_call: NA
j_call: TRBJ1-3
v_call: TRBV6-5
clone_size: once

cdr3_nt: TGTGCCAGCAGCTTGAGAACAGGTGGATCGAACACTGAAGCTTTCTTT
cdr3_aa: CASSLRTGGSNTEAFF
d_call: NA
j_call: TRBJ1-1
v_call: TRBV5-6
clone_size: NA

cdr3_nt: TGTGCCAGCAGCTTAGAGGGCGGGGGGTCCTACAATACGCAGTCTTTT
cdr3_aa: CASSLEGGGSYNTQSF
d_call: TRBD2
j_call: TRBJ2-3
v_call: TRBV11-2
clone_size: NA

cdr3_nt: TGTGCCAGCAGGACGACAGGGAACACTGAAGCTTTCTTT
cdr3_aa: CASRTTGNTEAFF
d_call: NA
j_call: TRBJ1-1
v_call: TRBV6-5
clone_size: once

cdr3_nt: TGTGCCAGCAGACACTCGGGCGGGAATCAGCCCCAGCATTTT
cdr3_aa: CASRHSGGNQPQHF
d_call: NA
j_call: TRBJ1-5
v_call: TRBV6-5
clone_size: NA

cdr3_nt: TGTGCCAGCAGTGAAGCGGGGCCTTACTACGAGCAGTACTTC
cdr3_aa: CASSEAGPYYEQYF
d_call: NA
j_call: TRBJ2-7
v_call: TRBV6-1
clone_size: NA

cdr3_nt: TGTGCCAGCTCACCAAAACAGGGGGCGCACTATGGCTACACCTTC
cdr3_aa: CASSPKQGAHYGYTF
d_call: TRBD1
j_call: TRBJ1-2
v_call: TRBV18
clone_size: NA

cdr3_nt: TGTGCCACCAGTACTGCCGGGAGCCAGGAAGCTTTCTTT
cdr3_aa: CATSTAGSQEAFF
d_call: NA
j_call: TRBJ1-1
v_call: TRBV15
clone_size: NA

cdr3_nt: TGCGCCAGCAGCTCCTTGGGGGCGCGGGAAAAACTGTTTTTT
cdr3_aa: CASSSLGAREKLFF
d_call: NA
j_call: TRBJ1-4
v_call: TRBV5-1
clone_size: NA

cdr3_nt: TGTGCCAGCAGCTCCCCGACTCTAGCGGGGAACCCCGGGGAGCTGTTTTTT
cdr3_aa: CASSSPTLAGNPGELFF
d_call: TRBD2
j_call: TRBJ2-2
v_call: TRBV13
clone_size: NA

cdr3_nt: TGTGCCAGCAGTTTATCGGCGGGGACAGGTAGAAGCAATGAGCAGTTCTTC
cdr3_aa: CASSLSAGTGRSNEQFF
d_call: TRBD1
j_call: TRBJ2-1
v_call: TRBV27
clone_size: NA

cdr3_nt: TGTGCCAGCAGCTTAGGGACGACGACAGGAAAGTACACCTTC
cdr3_aa: CASSLGTTTGKYTF
d_call: NA
j_call: TRBJ1-2
v_call: TRBV7-9
clone_size: NA

cdr3_nt: TGTGCCAGCAGTGAACCCGGACAGGGAAGGAACACTGAAGCTTTCTTT
cdr3_aa: CASSEPGQGRNTEAFF
d_call: TRBD1
j_call: TRBJ1-1
v_call: TRBV25-1
clone_size: NA

cdr3_nt: TGTGCCAGCAGGACAGCGGGGGATAGCTACGAGCAGTACTTC
cdr3_aa: CASRTAGDSYEQYF
d_call: TRBD2
j_call: TRBJ2-7
v_call: TRBV27
clone_size: NA

cdr3_nt: TGTGCCAGCAGCAAACGGTCGGGGTCTAGGAAGGGCGAGCAGTACTTC
cdr3_aa: CASSKRSGSRKGEQYF
d_call: NA
j_call: TRBJ2-7
v_call: TRBV21-1
clone_size: NA

cdr3_nt: TGTGCCAGCAGCTCGGGACTAGCGGGGAACCCCAGGGATGAGCAGTTCTTC
cdr3_aa: CASSSGLAGNPRDEQFF
d_call: TRBD2
j_call: TRBJ2-1
v_call: TRBV5-5
clone_size: NA

cdr3_nt: TGTGCCAGCAGCAAATTGGGCAGCACTGAAGCTTTCTTT
cdr3_aa: CASSKLGSTEAFF
d_call: NA
j_call: TRBJ1-1
v_call: TRBV21-1
clone_size: NA

cdr3_nt: TGTGCCTGGAGTTCCCGGGAGGGGGCCTACGAGCAGTACTTC
cdr3_aa: CAWSSREGAYEQYF
d_call: TRBD2
j_call: TRBJ2-7
v_call: TRBV30
clone_size: NA

cdr3_nt: TGTGCCAGCAGTTTCGGGACAGCCGATGAGCAGTTCTTC
cdr3_aa: CASSFGTADEQFF
d_call: TRBD1
j_call: TRBJ2-1
v_call: TRBV12-3/TRBV12-4
clone_size: NA

cdr3_nt: TGTGCCAGCAGCTTGGGGCGGAGGAACTCGAATTCACCCCTCCACTTT
cdr3_aa: CASSLGRRNSNSPLHF
d_call: NA
j_call: TRBJ1-6
v_call: TRBV5-4
clone_size: NA

cdr3_nt: TGTGCCAGCAGCTTGCCCGGGACAGGGGGTACTTATGGCTACACCTTC
cdr3_aa: CASSLPGTGGTYGYTF
d_call: TRBD1
j_call: TRBJ1-2
v_call: TRBV5-4
clone_size: NA

cdr3_nt: TGTGCCAGCAGCGGACAGGTTTTCAACAACTATGGCTACACCTTC
cdr3_aa: CASSGQVFNNYGYTF
d_call: NA
j_call: TRBJ1-2
v_call: TRBV9
clone_size: NA

cdr3_nt: TGTGCCAGCAGTCCCTGGGACAGCGCCAGGGGCACTGAAGCTTTCTTT
cdr3_aa: CASSPWDSARGTEAFF
d_call: TRBD1
j_call: TRBJ1-1
v_call: TRBV27
clone_size: NA

cdr3_nt: TGTGCCAGCAGCTTCGGACTAGCGGGAGGCCTAAACAATGAGCAGTTCTTC
cdr3_aa: CASSFGLAGGLNNEQFF
d_call: TRBD2
j_call: TRBJ2-1
v_call: TRBV7-3
clone_size: NA

cdr3_nt: TGTGCCAGCAGCTTAGTCAGAGGACAAGACAATGAGCAGTTCTTC
cdr3_aa: CASSLVRGQDNEQFF
d_call: NA
j_call: TRBJ2-1
v_call: TRBV11-2
clone_size: NA

cdr3_nt: TGTGCCAGCAGTTTCAGGGGAGAGGGTACGCAGTATTTT
cdr3_aa: CASSFRGEGTQYF
d_call: NA
j_call: TRBJ2-3
v_call: TRBV28
clone_size: NA

cdr3_nt: TGCGCCAGCGGTCGACAGGGATCGGTTGACGAGCAGTACTTC
cdr3_aa: CASGRQGSVDEQYF
d_call: TRBD1
j_call: TRBJ2-7
v_call: TRBV5-1
clone_size: NA

cdr3_nt: TGTGCCAGCAGCCAGATAAGATACAATCAGCCCCAGCATTTT
cdr3_aa: CASSQIRYNQPQHF
d_call: NA
j_call: TRBJ1-5
v_call: TRBV6-5
clone_size: NA

cdr3_nt: TGCAGTGCTAGAGTGAGCGGGGAGCTGTTTTTT
cdr3_aa: CSARVSGELFF
d_call: NA
j_call: TRBJ2-2
v_call: TRBV20-1
clone_size: NA

cdr3_nt: TGTGCCAGTGGGTGGACAGGGGACTATAATTCACCCCTCCACTTT
cdr3_aa: CASGWTGDYNSPLHF
d_call: TRBD1
j_call: TRBJ1-6
v_call: TRBV19
clone_size: NA

cdr3_nt: TGTGCCTGGTCTCTAGCGGGAGCCGTCAATGAGCAGTTCTTC
cdr3_aa: CAWSLAGAVNEQFF
d_call: TRBD2
j_call: TRBJ2-1
v_call: TRBV30
clone_size: NA

cdr3_nt: TGTGCCAGCTCACCACTCCCTCGCGAGCAGTACTTC
cdr3_aa: CASSPLPREQYF
d_call: NA
j_call: TRBJ2-7
v_call: TRBV18
clone_size: NA

cdr3_nt: TGTGCCAGCAGCTTAAGGGACAGTCCGCCCCAAGAGACCCAGTACTTC
cdr3_aa: CASSLRDSPPQETQYF
d_call: TRBD1
j_call: TRBJ2-5
v_call: TRBV11-2
clone_size: NA

cdr3_nt: TGCGCCAGCAGCAGGTCGGGGGAGACCCAGTACTTC
cdr3_aa: CASSRSGETQYF
d_call: NA
j_call: TRBJ2-5
v_call: TRBV5-1
clone_size: once

cdr3_nt: TGTGCCAGCAAAGCGGGACAGGGTGGATGGGGCTACACCTTC
cdr3_aa: CASKAGQGGWGYTF
d_call: TRBD1
j_call: TRBJ1-2
v_call: TRBV6-6
clone_size: NA

cdr3_nt: TGTGCCAGCAGCGCAGGGGAGACAGGGAAGTACGGGCAGTACTTC
cdr3_aa: CASSAGETGKYGQYF
d_call: TRBD1
j_call: TRBJ2-7
v_call: TRBV9
clone_size: NA

cdr3_nt: TGTGCCAGCAGTGAAATCGCAGGGGGGAATCAGCCCCAGCATTTT
cdr3_aa: CASSEIAGGNQPQHF
d_call: TRBD1
j_call: TRBJ1-5
v_call: TRBV2
clone_size: NA

cdr3_nt: TGTGCCAGCAGTTTACAACCTAGCAAGAATGAGCAGTTCTTC
cdr3_aa: CASSLQPSKNEQFF
d_call: NA
j_call: TRBJ2-1
v_call: TRBV28
clone_size: NA